The 19 T cell receptor beta chains presented below share a single source sample, sequenced in a study of blood T cell repertoires in COVID-19. Some clones are missing from TCRdb's copy, which holds only in-frame ones; the method was immunoSEQ multiplex PCR. The data hold about 55,000 clones, with about nine tenths observed a single time. The sequenced material came from peripheral blood. The origin of the receptors is a man in his sixties or seventies with acute or convalescent COVID-19.

The chain is built from TRBV9 and TRBJ2-3; possibly TRBD2 for D (5 bases). Trimming stripped 0 bases from V and 1 base from J, with 9 bases between. Germline lookup yields CDR1 SGDLS and CDR2 YYNGEE. The CDR3 sequence is 15 residues long. CDR3 sequence reads: CASSVGGRGTDTQYF. The DNA of the CDR3 is TGTGCCAGCAGCGTAGGAGGGAGAGGCACAGATACGCAGTATTTT.

J is TRBJ2-1 and V is TRBV12-3 or TRBV12-4; possible D gene TRBD1, 6 bases. The CDR3 extends over 12 amino acids. V lost 6 bases and J 8 bases, leaving 11 bases between the germline ends. CDR3 loop: CASSWDIYEQFF. CDR3 DNA: TGTGCCAGCAGCTGGGACATCTATGAGCAGTTCTTC.

The V gene is TRBV19, the J gene TRBJ2-2; 9 bases match TRBD1. Germline assignment: CDR1 LNHDA and CDR2 SQIVND (reference sequence). This CDR3 is built from 14 residues. V shed 9 bases, J shed 3 bases, and the junction held 5 bases outside the gene matches. The CDR3 DNA follows: TGTGCCAGCCGGGACAGGGTTTACACCGGGGAGCTGTTTTTT. Encoded protein: CASRDRVYTGELFF.

The rearrangement links TRBV3-1 (or the pseudogene TRBV3-2) to TRBJ2-3; TRBD2 matches 11 bases. V lost 4 bases to trimming and J lost 1 base; unmatched junction nucleotides: 4. The CDR3 consists of 16 residues. CDR1 is LGHDT and CDR2 is YNNKEL in the germline V gene (reference sequence). CDR3 DNA sequence: TGTGCCAGCAGCCCCACGGGACTAGCGGGCACAGATACGCAGTATTTT. Translation: CASSPTGLAGTDTQYF.

The chain uses TRBV10-3 and TRBJ1-4; D gene uncertain. Germline V gives CDR1 ENHRY, CDR2 SYGVKD. V was cut by 0 bases and J by 4 bases, with 3 bases left in between. The CDR3 runs to 13 residues. The CDR3 bases are TGTGCCATCAGTGAGTCCAATAATGAAAAACTGTTTTTT. It yields the protein CAISESNNEKLFF.

This clone was observed a few times. The gene calls are TRBV7-2 and TRBJ1-5; the D gene is possibly TRBD1 (5 bases). Germline values: CDR1 SGHTA, CDR2 FQGNSA. This CDR3 is built from 14 residues. V was trimmed by 1 base and J by 6 bases, leaving 10 bases between them. The CDR3 DNA reads as TGTGCCAGCAGCTTAGACGGGGGAAGTCAGCCCCAGCATTTT. It translates to CASSLDGGSQPQHF.

This clone is termed medium-sized. The V gene is TRBV11-2, the J gene TRBJ2-1, with 12 nucleotides matching TRBD2. Germline assignment: CDR1 SGHAT and CDR2 FQNNGV. Losses at the gene ends were 5 bases for V and 6 bases for J; bases not matched to a gene: 8. CDR3 length equals 16 residues. CDR3 amino acids: CASSPTTSGGFNEQFF. For the CDR3, the DNA is TGTGCCAGCAGCCCCACGACTAGCGGGGGCTTCAATGAGCAGTTCTTC. The whole variable domain, filled in from reference TRBV11-2 and TRBJ2-1, reads EAGVAQSPRYKIIEKRQSVAFWCNPISGHATLYWYQQILGQGPKLLIQFQNNGVVDDSQLPKDRFSAERLKGVDSTLKIQPAKLEDSAVYLCASSPTTSGGFNEQFFGPGTRLTVL.

The gene calls are TRBV7-9 and TRBJ1-6, with unresolved D. The CDR3 has 16 amino acids. CDR1 and CDR2 from the germline V gene are SEHNR and FQNEAQ (reference sequence). The V and J ends lost 5 bases and 5 bases respectively, with 16 bases between them. DNA of the CDR3: TGTGCCAGCAGCCCCCCGTTGGCGGTCGATAATTCACCCCTCCACTTT. It specifies CASSPPLAVDNSPLHF.

This sequence joins TRBV5-1 and TRBJ2-7; 15 nucleotides line up with TRBD2. The CDR3 contains 16 residues. J gave up 5 bases and V 0 bases, and 3 bases lay outside the gene matches. Germline lookup yields CDR1 SGHRS and CDR2 YFSETQ. The CDR3 DNA reads as TGCGCCAGCAGCTTGGGGACTAGCGGGGGGGCGGACGAGCAGTACGTC. Translating it yields CASSLGTSGGADEQYV.

V and J are TRBV5-5 and TRBJ2-1; TRBD2 agrees at 7 bases. The CDR3 runs 15 residues. Per the germline V gene, CDR1 is SGHKS and CDR2 is YYEKEE (reference sequence). Trimming took 1 base from V and 2 from J; bases not matched to a gene: 3. CDR3 DNA sequence: TGTGCCAGCAGCTTGAGTACTAGCGCCTACAATGAGCAGTTCTTC. Its translation is CASSLSTSAYNEQFF.

The J gene is TRBJ1-5, the V gene TRBV27, with D tentatively TRBD1 (6 bases). V was clipped by 5 bases and J by 3 bases, with 20 bases between them. Germline loops: CDR1 MNHEY, CDR2 SMNVEV (reference sequence). The CDR3 is made up of 17 amino acids. CDR3 in DNA: TGTGCCAGCAGTCCACACCATGCGGGGGGGGCCAATCAGCCCCAGCATTTT. Translating gives CASSPHHAGGANQPQHF.

The DNA for the CDR3 is TGTGCTAGTGGTTTGGTACAGGGACAGGGAAACTCCTACGAGCAGTACTTC. It specifies CASGLVQGQGNSYEQYF. The V and J genes are TRBV12-5 and TRBJ2-7; 9 positions match TRBD1. The CDR3 runs 17 residues. Per germline, CDR1 LGHNT and CDR2 FRNRAP. V shed 0 bases and J 0 bases; nucleotides not matched to a gene: 6.

This rearrangement joins TRBV18 to TRBJ2-1; 8 nucleotides match TRBD1. Germline loops: CDR1 KGHSH, CDR2 LQKENI. This CDR3 contains 15 residues. Unmatched junction bases numbered 0, after V lost 2 bases and J lost 0 bases. DNA of the CDR3: TGTGCCAGCTCACCAACAGGGGGCTCCTACAATGAGCAGTTCTTC. Translated: CASSPTGGSYNEQFF.

The chain has TRBV9 and TRBJ2-3, with 9 bases that match TRBD2. V shed 1 base and J 5 bases; nucleotides not matched to a gene: 8. Looked up from germline, CDR1 is SGDLS and CDR2 is YYNGEE. This CDR3 is built from 16 residues. The CDR3 DNA reads TGTGCCAGCAGCGTATTTATGAGCGGGGGGTTAGATACGCAGTATTTT. It translates to CASSVFMSGGLDTQYF.

The rearrangement links TRBV28 to TRBJ2-7; 9 nucleotides match TRBD2. J gave up 4 bases and V 5 bases, and 12 bases lay outside the gene matches. Per the germline V gene, CDR1 is MDHEN and CDR2 is SYDVKM. The CDR3 totals 16 residues. The CDR3 DNA is TGTGCCAGCAGTCGGACTAGCGCACGCCCAGGTTACGAGCAGTACGTC. Translated, it gives CASSRTSARPGYEQYV.

The gene calls are TRBV30 and TRBJ1-4; the match to TRBD1 covers 7 bases. V gave up 0 bases and J gave up 11 bases; unmatched junction bases: 3. This CDR3 contains 12 residues. The germline CDR1 and CDR2 sequences are GTSNPN and SVGIG (reference sequence). Here the CDR3 DNA reads TGTGCCTGGAGTGTAGGGGGACAGAAACTGTTTTTT. Translated: CAWSVGGQKLFF. The full variable domain, completed using reference TRBV30 and TRBJ1-4, is SQTIHQWPATLVQPVGSPLSLECTVEGTSNPNLYWYRQAAGRGLQLLFYSVGIGQISSEVPQNLSASRPQDRQFILSSKKLLLSDSGFYLCAWSVGGQKLFFGSGTQLSVL.

The V and J genes are TRBV15 and TRBJ1-3; TRBD1 might be the D (6 bases). The germline gives CDR1 LNHNV, CDR2 YYDKDF (reference sequence). V lost 8 bases and J 3 bases, leaving 23 bases between the germline ends. There are 17 residues in the CDR3. The CDR3 sequence is CATHGTRGGSYGNTIYF. CDR3 bases: TGTGCCACCCACGGAACCAGGGGTGGATCTTATGGAAACACCATATATTTT. Variable domain in full (rest from reference TRBV15 and TRBJ1-3): DAMVIQNPRYQVTQFGKPVTLSCSQTLNHNVMYWYQQKSSQAPKLLFHYYDKDFNNEADTPDNFQSRRPNTSFCFLDIRSPGLGDTAMYLCATHGTRGGSYGNTIYFGEGSWLTVV.

The chain joins TRBV11-2 to TRBJ1-1; TRBD1 agrees at 7 bases. This CDR3 has 15 amino acids. Germline values: CDR1 SGHAT, CDR2 FQNNGV. Trimming cost V 4 bases and J 0 bases; bases outside gene matches: 5. This chain's CDR3 is CASSWGTGVNTEAFF. The CDR3 region has the DNA TGTGCCAGCAGCTGGGGAACAGGGGTGAACACTGAAGCTTTCTTT.

This chain joins TRBV19 and TRBJ2-7, with TRBD2 as a possible D gene (6 bases). Germline assignment: CDR1 LNHDA and CDR2 SQIVND (reference sequence). This CDR3 is built from 13 residues. Trimming cost V 7 bases and J 4 bases, with 14 bases left between them. CDR3 region: CASMSTGRYEQYF. The CDR3 DNA is TGTGCCAGTATGTCGACCGGGAGATACGAGCAGTACTTC.